This TCR beta chain was found in a study of cytomegalovirus exposure and HLA in healthy donors. Study-wide findings and caveats: Investigators reported over 150 TCR beta chains as tied to cytomegalovirus.

The PCR employed 60 Vbeta primers together with 13 Jbeta primers. Produced via immunoSEQ multiplex PCR; TCRdb's table is partial and in-frame only. The table includes around 180,000 clones, roughly 84% detected once. Remarks on this clone: What it binds is unknown.

The CDR3 length is 14 residues. Per germline, CDR1 MDHEN and CDR2 SYDVKM. Unmatched junction bases numbered 8, after V lost 5 bases and J lost 6 bases. The source of this sequence is a girl aged 2-10 years in good health and CMV-seropositive. The specimen was PBMCs. This chain links TRBV28 with TRBJ2-7; 9 nucleotides line up with TRBD2. The CDR3 is CASSLRSLAGEQYF. The CDR3 DNA sequence: TGTGCCAGCAGTCTCAGGTCACTAGCGGGCGAGCAGTACTTC.